These 12 T cell receptor beta chains originate from one sample sequenced in a study of control samples from healthy donors and cancer patients. TCRdb's table, derived via immunoSEQ multiplex PCR, lists solely in-frame clones and lacks some. The repertoire includes approximately 90,000 clones, over 65% of them detected once, and 2.1% sits in the top ten. Sequencing input: blood. Receptor source: a middle-aged woman in good health.

This rearrangement joins TRBV10-1 to TRBJ2-1; 12 bases line up with TRBD2. The V gene's germline CDR1 is WNHNN and CDR2 SYGVQD (reference sequence). The CDR3 has 14 amino acids. Trimming took 9 bases from V and 9 from J; bases not matched to a gene: 9. CDR3 residues: CASALAGGQGEQFF. For the CDR3, the DNA is TGCGCCAGTGCTCTAGCGGGGGGGCAGGGTGAGCAGTTCTTC.

This clone was found a few times. The chain employs TRBV6-5 and TRBJ2-7, with D perhaps given as TRBD1 or TRBD2 (5 bases each). Germline V gene sequence: CDR1 MNHEY, CDR2 SVGAGI. The CDR3 sequence is 13 residues long. The ends were cut back, 7 bases at V and 3 bases at J, with 13 bases in the middle. The CDR3 DNA is TGTGCCAGCACCAGGGCTCGGGGCTACGAGCAGTACTTC. This sequence encodes CASTRARGYEQYF.

This rearrangement joins TRBV12-3 or TRBV12-4 to TRBJ1-6, with D hard to call. V dropped 5 bases and J dropped 10 bases, with 9 bases sitting between them. The CDR3 is 12 amino acids. The CDR3 spells CASSQQGSPLHF. In nucleotides, the CDR3 is TGTGCCAGCAGTCAACAAGGGTCACCCCTCCACTTT.

The rearrangement joins TRBV15 to TRBJ1-4, with D hard to call. The length of the CDR3 is 16 residues. The germline V gene has CDR1 LNHNV and CDR2 YYDKDF (reference sequence). Trimming left V 0 bases short and J 0 bases short, with 8 bases between. CDR3 protein: CATSRDGTATNEKLFF. The CDR3 nucleotides read TGTGCCACCAGCAGAGATGGTACAGCAACTAATGAAAAACTGTTTTTT. The variable domain in full, with the rest retrieved from reference TRBV15 and TRBJ1-4, is DAMVIQNPRYQVTQFGKPVTLSCSQTLNHNVMYWYQQKSSQAPKLLFHYYDKDFNNEADTPDNFQSRRPNTSFCFLDIRSPGLGDTAMYLCATSRDGTATNEKLFFGSGTQLSVL.

The V gene is TRBV6-1, the J gene TRBJ2-2; no firm D call. V was shortened by 2 bases and J by 4 bases, with 8 bases between the two germline ends. The CDR3 is made up of 14 amino acids. Per the germline V gene, CDR1 is MNHNS and CDR2 is SASEGT. CDR3 amino acids: CASSESGGTGELFF. CDR3 bases: TGTGCCAGCAGTGAAAGTGGTGGCACCGGGGAGCTGTTTTTT.

The V gene is TRBV30, the J gene TRBJ1-5; 9 nucleotides line up with TRBD1. The V and J ends lost 0 bases and 5 bases, in that order; junction bases with no gene match: 2. The CDR3 runs 14 residues. Germline-derived CDR1 and CDR2 are GTSNPN and SVGIG (reference sequence). CDR3 nucleotide sequence: TGTGCCTGGAGTGTCAGGACAGGGGATCAGCCCCAGCATTTT. It translates to CAWSVRTGDQPQHF.

This sequence joins TRBV24-1 and TRBJ1-2; D unresolved. The CDR3 sequence is 14 residues long. From germline, CDR1 is KGHDR and CDR2 SFDVKD. Trimming pared 0 bases from V and 3 bases from J, leaving 7 bases between. In nucleotides, the CDR3 is TGTGCCACCAGTGATTTGCTGAGGGACTATGGCTACACCTTC. Its translation: CATSDLLRDYGYTF.

The gene calls are TRBV14 and TRBJ1-2, with unresolved D. The CDR3 contains 14 residues. V was pared by 2 bases and J by 8 bases, with 15 bases between. Looked up from germline, CDR1 is SGHDN and CDR2 is FVKESK. The CDR3 reads CASSQRGFTGGYTF. DNA for the CDR3: TGTGCCAGCAGCCAAAGAGGGTTTACCGGGGGCTACACCTTC. Full variable domain (remainder filled in from reference TRBV14 and TRBJ1-2): EAGVTQFPSHSVIEKGQTVTLRCDPISGHDNLYWYRRVMGKEIKFLLHFVKESKQDESGMPNNRFLAERTGGTYSTLKVQPAELEDSGVYFCASSQRGFTGGYTFGSGTRLTVV.

The chain has TRBV7-6 and TRBJ2-5, with 8 bases lining up with TRBD2. V was clipped by 5 bases and J by 0 bases; unmatched bases: 8. Germline V gene sequence: CDR1 SGHVS, CDR2 FNYEAQ. The CDR3 is made up of 16 amino acids. CDR3 bases: TGTGCCAGCAGCCGCAGACTAGCGCGGTACCAAGAGACCCAGTACTTC. Amino acids: CASSRRLARYQETQYF.

The rearrangement uses TRBV7-2 and TRBJ2-7; TRBD1 aligns across 7 bases. There are 15 residues in the CDR3. V shed 6 bases and J 3 bases; nucleotides not matched to a gene: 11. The germline gives CDR1 SGHTA, CDR2 FQGNSA. The CDR3 is CASSPSDQGVYEQYF. In DNA, the CDR3 is TGTGCCAGCAGTCCGTCCGACCAGGGGGTCTACGAGCAGTACTTC. Full variable domain (rest looked up from reference TRBV7-2 and TRBJ2-7): GAGVSQSPSNKVTEKGKDVELRCDPISGHTALYWYRQSLGQGLEFLIYFQGNSAPDKSGLPSDRFSAERTGGSVSTLTIQRTQQEDSAVYLCASSPSDQGVYEQYFGPGTRLTVT.

This chain links TRBV7-2 with TRBJ2-7, with D possibly matching TRBD1 (6 bases). The germline gives CDR1 SGHTA, CDR2 FQGNSA. Between the trimmed V and J ends, which lost 1 base and 3 bases, there was a span of 13 bases. The CDR3 spans 15 residues. CDR3 in amino acids: CASSLEPGELYEQYF. CDR3 nucleotide sequence: TGTGCCAGCAGCTTAGAGCCAGGGGAGCTCTACGAGCAGTACTTC.

The J gene is TRBJ2-1, the V gene TRBV5-1; 14 bases line up with TRBD2. Germline CDR1 reads SGHRS; CDR2 reads YFSETQ. V was clipped by 0 bases and J by 2 bases; unmatched bases: 1. CDR3 size: 17 residues. The CDR3 DNA sequence: TGCGCCAGCAGCTTGGGGACTAGCGGGGGGACCTACAATGAGCAGTTCTTC. It is translated as CASSLGTSGGTYNEQFF.